This is a list of T cell receptor beta chains from one sample in a study of blood T cell repertoires in COVID-19. This table comes from immunoSEQ multiplex PCR, and its TCRdb copy is limited to in-frame clones, with some not included. This repertoire shows roughly 160,000 clones, about 86% found once; its top ten account for roughly a fifth. Sample: peripheral blood. The receptors were sampled from a woman aged 65 to 85 who had recovered from COVID-19. CDR3s include the opening cysteine and the closing phenylalanine or tryptophan. D genes are given only for firm matches. Size is omitted from some rows. Given values are once, few, many or a class for expanded clones.

d_gene	v_gene	len	abundance	j_gene	CDR3nt	CDR3aa
TRBD2	TRBV18	16	.	TRBJ2-3	TGTGCCAGCTCACCCCCCGGGCCCGGGGGGACAGATACGCAGTATTTT	CASSPPGPGGTDTQYF
.	TRBV6-5	13	.	TRBJ1-3	TGTGCCAGCCGGGGGTACTCTGGAAACACCATATATTTT	CASRGYSGNTIYF
TRBD1	TRBV6-5	15	.	TRBJ1-2	TGTGCCAGCAGTCTCTCCGGGACAGGCTACTATGGCTACACCTTC	CASSLSGTGYYGYTF
.	TRBV7-8	14	.	TRBJ1-2	TGTGCCAGCAGCCCCGAGGGGGTGAACTATGGCTACACCTTC	CASSPEGVNYGYTF
.	TRBV7-2	15	.	TRBJ1-2	TGTGCCAGCAGCTTAGGGGCCTCGGGGGGCTATGGCTACACCTTC	CASSLGASGGYGYTF
.	TRBV9	13	once	TRBJ2-1	TGTGCCAGCAGCGTAGCTACCCCCAATGAGCAGTTCTTC	CASSVATPNEQFF
.	TRBV4-1	15	once	TRBJ2-4	TGCGCCAGCAGCCAAGGCCTTAGCGGAAAAAACATTCAGTACTTC	CASSQGLSGKNIQYF
TRBD1	TRBV14	17	.	TRBJ1-1	TGTGCCAGCAGCTCACTACCGGGACAGGGGGGACCCCCGGAAGGGTTCTTT	CASSSLPGQGGPPEGFF
TRBD2	TRBV29-1	14	.	TRBJ2-3	TGCAGCGTTGGGACTAGCGTGGGCACAGATACGCAGTATTTT	CSVGTSVGTDTQYF
TRBD2	TRBV28	18	many	TRBJ2-1	TGTGCCAGCAGTTTTCTAGCTAGCGGGAGTTTCGCCTACAATGAGCAGTTCTTC	CASSFLASGSFAYNEQFF
TRBD2	TRBV7-3	15	.	TRBJ2-1	TGTGCCAGCAGCGCTGGGACTAGCAACTACAATGAGCAGTTCTTC	CASSAGTSNYNEQFF